This TCR beta chain was captured in a study of OX40 agonist ivuxolimab in advanced cancers. Background on the study: Ivuxolimab is a fully human IgG2 antibody that activates OX40 (CD134). Three partial responders included one hepatocellular carcinoma patient and two cutaneous melanoma patients.

General observations from the study: Low normalized T-cell clonal expansion also characterized some of the nonresponders.

Regarding this clone: Its antigen is as yet unknown.

Autoimmune disease history or systemic immunosuppression led to patients being barred. The CDR3 is made up of 14 amino acids. V was pared by 0 bases and J by 6 bases, with 11 bases between. Germline loops: CDR1 MGHRA, CDR2 YSYEKL. The protocol was immunoSEQ multiplex PCR, while the TCRdb copy is restricted to in-frame clones and leaves out a portion. The sample has about 46,000 clones, 91% seen once. The starting material was CD4+ or CD8+ T cells sorted from blood, obtained in a trial of the OX40 agonist ivuxolimab. V and J are TRBV4-1 and TRBJ1-1, with D perhaps TRBD1 (6 bases). The origin of this receptor is an adult with an advanced solid tumor such as melanoma, head and neck, liver or kidney cancer. CDR3 in DNA: TGCGCCAGCAGCCAAGAACAGGGTATCGCTGAAGCTTTCTTT. Its protein product is CASSQEQGIAEAFF.